This entry features one T cell receptor beta chain sequence. The source of the sample is a study of blood T cell repertoires in COVID-19. Background on the study: The United States, Italy and Spain supplied acute and convalescent COVID-19 samples.

Study processing details: Amplification of reference gene primers was used by the study to estimate nucleated cell counts. Libraries were prepared by immunoSEQ multiplex PCR; TCRdb keeps only in-frame clonotypes and omits some of them. V and J calls and clone size follow that table, whereas D and trimming were derived from the DNA. The repertoire holds about 400,000 clones, with 88% as singletons. Those who participated ranged in age from roughly 18 to 89 years and resided in under 25 US areas. Germline V gene sequence: CDR1 SGHTA, CDR2 FQGNSA. Trimming left V 2 bases short and J 3 bases short, with 14 bases between. The CDR3 runs to 15 residues.

The chain uses TRBV7-2 and TRBJ2-7, with D maybe TRBD1 (6 bases). This TCR came from a woman between 40 and 50 years old with acute COVID-19. Sequencing input: PBMCs or T cells enriched from blood (not recorded which). The DNA for the CDR3 is TGTGCCAGCAGCTTATCGGGCAGGGGTTACTACGAGCAGTACTTC. Protein: CASSLSGRGYYEQYF.